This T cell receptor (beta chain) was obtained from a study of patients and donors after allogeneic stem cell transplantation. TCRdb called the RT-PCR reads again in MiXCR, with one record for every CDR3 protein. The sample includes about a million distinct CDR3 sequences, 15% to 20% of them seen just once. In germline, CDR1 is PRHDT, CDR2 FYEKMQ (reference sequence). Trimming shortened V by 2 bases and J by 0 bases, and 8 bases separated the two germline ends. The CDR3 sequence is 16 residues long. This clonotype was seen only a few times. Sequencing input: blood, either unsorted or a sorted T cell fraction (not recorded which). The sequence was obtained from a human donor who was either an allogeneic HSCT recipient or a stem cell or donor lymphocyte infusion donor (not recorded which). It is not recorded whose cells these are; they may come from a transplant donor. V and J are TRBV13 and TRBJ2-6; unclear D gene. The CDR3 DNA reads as TGTGCCAGCAGCTTAAGACTCGCCTCTGGGGCCAACGTCCTGACTTTC. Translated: CASSLRLASGANVLTF.